What follows are 30 T cell receptor beta chains derived from one specimen sequenced in a study of technical replicates of blood from a few donors. Some clones are missing from TCRdb's copy, which holds only in-frame ones; the method was immunoSEQ multiplex PCR. This table has around 80,000 clones, approximately 90% appearing once. The specimen sequenced was T cells isolated from PBMCs. The receptor set was obtained from a human donor in good health.

V usage is TRBV30 and J usage is TRBJ1-3; no reliable D call. V lost 3 bases and J 8 bases, leaving 8 bases between the germline ends. Per germline, CDR1 GTSNPN and CDR2 SVGIG (reference sequence). There are 11 residues in the CDR3. The CDR3 coding sequence is TGTGCCTGGAGCTTTGCGGACACCATATATTTT. It encodes CAWSFADTIYF.

V usage is TRBV30 and J usage is TRBJ2-1; a possible D gene is TRBD2 (6 bases). Trimming took 0 bases from V and 4 from J, leaving 13 bases between them. The V gene's germline CDR1 is GTSNPN and CDR2 SVGIG (reference sequence). The CDR3 contains 15 residues. As DNA, the CDR3 is TGTGCCTGGAGTGTACTAAGCGGGTTTTACAATGAGCAGTTCTTC. Translated, it gives CAWSVLSGFYNEQFF.

The V call is TRBV6-1, the J call TRBJ2-3, with TRBD1 as a possible D gene (6 bases). Trimming stripped 11 bases from V and 4 bases from J, with 19 bases between. Germline CDR1 is MNHNS and CDR2 is SASEGT. The CDR3 extends over 14 amino acids. This CDR3 reads CAGTPLRSSDTQYF. The CDR3 DNA sequence: TGTGCCGGGACACCTCTCCGGTCGTCAGATACGCAGTATTTT.

The chain employs TRBV6-1 and TRBJ1-4, with 7 nucleotides matching TRBD1. The CDR3 runs 14 residues. Germline CDR1 MNHNS, CDR2 SASEGT. V was pared by 6 bases and J by 8 bases, with 9 bases of the junction left unmatched. The CDR3 bases are TGTGCCAGCAGCGGAGACAGGGCAGGAGAAAAACTGTTTTTT. Amino acid sequence: CASSGDRAGEKLFF.

In its sample, this clone was seen once. The V and J genes are TRBV19 and TRBJ2-3, with 7 bases aligning to TRBD2. CDR3 length: 15 amino acids. After removal of 3 bases from V and 3 bases from J, the junction contained 6 bases not matched to a gene. CDR1 is LNHDA and CDR2 is SQIVND in the germline V gene (reference sequence). CDR3 region: CASSIRGLVTDTQYF. DNA of the CDR3: TGTGCCAGTAGTATCCGAGGACTAGTGACAGATACGCAGTATTTT. The whole variable domain, remainder taken from reference TRBV19 and TRBJ2-3, is DGGITQSPKYLFRKEGQNVTLSCEQNLNHDAMYWYRQDPGQGLRLIYYSQIVNDFQKGDIAEGYSVSREKKESFPLTVTSAQKNPTAFYLCASSIRGLVTDTQYFGPGTRLTVL.

The chain is built from TRBV9 and TRBJ2-2, with 7 bases matching TRBD2. Germline lookup yields CDR1 SGDLS and CDR2 YYNGEE. V shed 0 bases, J shed 4 bases, and the junction held 6 bases outside the gene matches. The CDR3 covers 16 residues. The CDR3 loop reads CASSVVTGGTTGELFF. The CDR3 region has the DNA TGTGCCAGCAGCGTAGTAACGGGAGGAACCACCGGGGAGCTGTTTTTT. Looking up the rest from reference TRBV9 and TRBJ2-2 gives the full variable domain: DSGVTQTPKHLITATGQRVTLRCSPRSGDLSVYWYQQSLDQGLQFLIQYYNGEERAKGNILERFSAQQFPDLHSELNLSSLELGDSALYFCASSVVTGGTTGELFFGEGSRLTVL.

The chain employs TRBV28 and TRBJ2-3, with D possibly matching TRBD2 (6 bases). The CDR3 has 14 amino acids. In germline, CDR1 is MDHEN, CDR2 SYDVKM. V lost 8 bases to trimming and J lost 2 bases, with 14 bases between them. In nucleotides, the CDR3 is TGTGCCAGCCATGACACGGGGGACACAGATACGCAGTATTTT. This encodes CASHDTGDTDTQYF.

V usage is TRBV4-3 and J usage is TRBJ2-3; 11 bases line up with TRBD2. J was trimmed by 0 bases and V by 3 bases; bases with no gene match: 11. Germline CDR1 and CDR2: LGHNA and YSLEER. CDR3 length: 19 residues. This CDR3 reads CASSQAGTSGVTSTDTQYF. The CDR3 coding sequence is TGCGCCAGCAGCCAGGCCGGGACTAGCGGAGTTACTAGCACAGATACGCAGTATTTT.

This clone has only a few counts. The J gene is TRBJ1-2, the V gene TRBV5-6; D possibly corresponds to TRBD1 (5 bases). This CDR3 has 13 residues. V lost 4 bases, J lost 8 bases, and 15 bases lay in between. In germline, CDR1 is SGHDT, CDR2 YYEEEE. CDR3 DNA sequence: TGTGCCAGCAGCACCATCAGGGTGCGGGGCTACACCTTC. Translation: CASSTIRVRGYTF.

In regard to this clone: At one end the junction does not follow the germline gene, possibly because of a read error. V and J are TRBV27 and TRBJ1-1; TRBD1 agrees at 9 bases. The CDR3 contains 15 residues. The germline V gene has CDR1 MNHEY and CDR2 SMNVEV (reference sequence). CDR3 DNA sequence: TGTGCCAGCAGCTATCGCGGACAGGGGAACGCTGAAGCTTTCTTT. Protein sequence: CASSYRGQGNAEAFF.

This rearrangement joins TRBV6-5 to TRBJ2-7, with 7 bases identical to TRBD2. The CDR3 length is 15 residues. Trimming took 0 bases from V and 3 from J; bases not matched to a gene: 5. Germline-derived CDR1 and CDR2 are MNHEY and SVGAGI. The CDR3 protein is CASSYSAGESYEQYF. The DNA for the CDR3 is TGTGCCAGCAGTTACTCGGCGGGGGAGAGCTACGAGCAGTACTTC.

The V call is TRBV5-6, the J call TRBJ1-2; D is perhaps TRBD1 (5 bases). From germline, CDR1 is SGHDT and CDR2 YYEEEE. V was shortened by 4 bases and J by 8 bases, with 15 bases between the two germline ends. The CDR3 length is 13 residues. CDR3 region: CASSRPGGEGYTF. The CDR3 DNA reads TGTGCCAGCAGCCGCCCGGGGGGAGAAGGCTACACCTTC.

This chain links TRBV6-5 with TRBJ2-5; 14 bases are a match to TRBD2. The CDR3 consists of 15 residues. Germline V CDR1 and CDR2: MNHEY, SVGAGI. After removal of 6 bases from V and 6 bases from J, the junction contained 6 bases not matched to a gene. CDR3 residues: CASSYGTSGSQTQYF. DNA of the CDR3: TGTGCCAGCAGCTACGGGACTAGCGGGAGCCAGACCCAGTACTTC.

The chain combines TRBV6-1 with TRBJ1-2; 12 nucleotides align to TRBD1. The length of the CDR3 is 15 residues. J was trimmed by 7 bases and V by 4 bases; bases with no gene match: 7. The germline CDR1 and CDR2 sequences are MNHNS and SASEGT. The DNA of the CDR3 is TGTGCCAGCAGTGTAGGGACAGGGGGCGTGGGTGGCTACACCTTC. Translated: CASSVGTGGVGGYTF.

The chain uses TRBV20-1 and TRBJ2-1; D gene ambiguous. The CDR3 runs 11 residues. Germline V gene data show CDR1 as DFQATT and CDR2 as SNEGSKA (reference sequence). Trimming took 3 bases from V and 2 from J, leaving 2 bases between them. CDR3 in amino acids: CSASAYNEQFF. CDR3 in DNA: TGCAGTGCTAGCGCCTACAATGAGCAGTTCTTC.

The rearrangement links TRBV10-1 to TRBJ2-1, with a tentative D call TRBD1 (6 bases). The V end lost 2 bases, the J end lost 5 bases, and 10 bases lay between the germline ends. Germline CDR1 reads WNHNN; CDR2 reads SYGVQD (reference sequence). The CDR3 contains 14 residues. The CDR3 bases are TGCGCCAGCAGTGAGACAGGGTCCCACAATGAGCAGTTCTTC. This gives the protein CASSETGSHNEQFF.

V is TRBV5-1 and J is TRBJ2-3; 8 bases agree with TRBD2. CDR3 length: 14 residues. V was clipped by 0 bases and J by 4 bases; unmatched bases: 1. Germline V gene sequence: CDR1 SGHRS, CDR2 YFSETQ. The CDR3 here is CASSLGLAPDTQYF. CDR3 DNA sequence: TGCGCCAGCAGCTTGGGACTAGCGCCAGATACGCAGTATTTT.

The V call is TRBV7-2, the J call TRBJ2-7; D is uncertain. In germline, CDR1 is SGHTA, CDR2 FQGNSA. The CDR3 covers 12 residues. The V end lost 0 bases, the J end lost 7 bases, and 7 bases lay between the germline ends. CDR3 sequence reads: CASSLAIGEQYF. The DNA of the CDR3 is TGTGCCAGCAGCTTAGCGATCGGGGAGCAGTACTTC.

The chain joins TRBV19 to TRBJ2-7, with TRBD1 identical over 7 bases. After removal of 3 bases from V and 4 bases from J, the junction contained 6 bases not matched to a gene. This CDR3 comprises 14 residues. Germline assignment: CDR1 LNHDA and CDR2 SQIVND (reference sequence). CDR3 nucleotide sequence: TGTGCCAGTAGTATCATCCTGGGACAGTACGAGCAGTACTTC. Translating gives CASSIILGQYEQYF. The full variable domain, with the rest looked up from reference TRBV19 and TRBJ2-7, is DGGITQSPKYLFRKEGQNVTLSCEQNLNHDAMYWYRQDPGQGLRLIYYSQIVNDFQKGDIAEGYSVSREKKESFPLTVTSAQKNPTAFYLCASSIILGQYEQYFGPGTRLTVT.

The J gene is TRBJ2-2, the V gene TRBV6-6, with D perhaps matching TRBD1 (6 bases). The CDR3 extends over 14 amino acids. Trimming removed 4 bases at V and 4 bases at J, with 10 bases between. CDR1 MNHNY and CDR2 SVGAGI come from the germline V gene (reference sequence). In DNA, the CDR3 is TGTGCCAGCAGTTTAGGGGGAAGCACCGGGGAGCTGTTTTTT. It is translated as CASSLGGSTGELFF.

This chain uses TRBV7-9 with TRBJ2-3; D might be TRBD2 (6 bases). CDR3 length: 13 amino acids. Germline V CDR1 and CDR2: SEHNR, FQNEAQ (reference sequence). Between the trimmed V and J ends, which lost 5 bases and 3 bases, there was a span of 9 bases. The CDR3, as DNA: TGTGCCAGCAGCCGCAGCGGGACAGATACGCAGTATTTT. Its protein product is CASSRSGTDTQYF.

The chain has TRBV14 and TRBJ2-2, with 10 bases lining up with TRBD2. V shed 0 bases and J 4 bases; nucleotides not matched to a gene: 8. The germline CDR1 and CDR2 sequences are SGHDN and FVKESK. This CDR3 contains 18 residues. This CDR3 is CASSQDRWGLAFTGELFF. The CDR3 coding sequence is TGTGCCAGCAGCCAAGATCGTTGGGGACTAGCGTTCACCGGGGAGCTGTTTTTT.

The rearrangement uses TRBV7-9 and TRBJ2-7; 11 bases match TRBD1. The germline gives CDR1 SEHNR, CDR2 FQNEAQ (reference sequence). The CDR3 covers 13 residues. J gave up 3 bases and V 5 bases, and 0 bases lay outside the gene matches. The CDR3 sequence is CASSGTGGYEQYF. The CDR3 nucleotides read TGTGCCAGCAGCGGGACAGGGGGCTACGAGCAGTACTTC.

This sequence joins TRBV19 and TRBJ2-5; 7 bases line up with TRBD2. Germline loops: CDR1 LNHDA, CDR2 SQIVND (reference sequence). The trim removed 3 bases at V and 4 bases at J, leaving 5 bases unmatched. CDR3 length: 14 amino acids. The CDR3 bases are TGTGCCAGTAGTATCAGCACTAGCGTAGAGACCCAGTACTTC. Its translation: CASSISTSVETQYF.

The rearrangement joins TRBV12-5 to TRBJ2-1; tentatively, D is TRBD2 (5 bases). V lost 4 bases to trimming and J lost 5 bases, with 21 bases between them. The germline CDR1 and CDR2 sequences are LGHNT and FRNRAP. The CDR3 is 17 amino acids. CDR3 in amino acids: CASGYPLTIPNHNEQFF. As DNA, the CDR3 is TGTGCTAGTGGTTACCCTCTGACTATACCGAACCACAATGAGCAGTTCTTC.

This chain uses TRBV28 with TRBJ1-1; tentatively, D is TRBD1 (5 bases). Trimming left V 6 bases short and J 0 bases short, with 17 bases between. Germline V gives CDR1 MDHEN, CDR2 SYDVKM. The CDR3 contains 16 residues. In DNA, the CDR3 is TGTGCCAGCAGATCTACAGGCTCTACCATGAACACTGAAGCTTTCTTT. Protein: CASRSTGSTMNTEAFF. Based on the CDR3 plus reference TRBV28 and TRBJ1-1, the full variable domain is DVKVTQSSRYLVKRTGEKVFLECVQDMDHENMFWYRQDPGLGLRLIYFSYDVKMKEKGDIPEGYSVSREKKERFSLILESASTNQTSMYLCASRSTGSTMNTEAFFGQGTRLTVV.

The rearrangement uses TRBV7-2 and TRBJ2-7; a weak D match, TRBD1 (5 bases). The CDR3 length is 12 residues. CDR1 is SGHTA and CDR2 is FQGNSA in the germline V gene. V was clipped by 2 bases and J by 4 bases, with 6 bases between them. Here the CDR3 reads CASSLQGYEQYF. The DNA for the CDR3 is TGTGCCAGCAGCTTACAGGGTTACGAGCAGTACTTC.

The CDR3 protein is CASSLTLDNEQFF. CDR3 sequence (DNA): TGTGCCAGCAGCTTAACTCTGGACAATGAGCAGTTCTTC. The chain uses TRBV11-2 and TRBJ2-1; no clear D. Germline values: CDR1 SGHAT, CDR2 FQNNGV. V gave up 2 bases and J gave up 5 bases, with 7 bases separating them. This CDR3 region has 13 residues.

J is TRBJ1-2 and V is TRBV28; 7 bases align to TRBD1. CDR1 and CDR2 (germline): MDHEN, SYDVKM. The ends lost 2 bases at V and 4 bases at J; junction bases unmatched: 1. CDR3 length: 13 amino acids. This chain's CDR3 is CASSLQGGYGYTF. CDR3 nucleotide sequence: TGTGCCAGCAGTTTACAGGGGGGCTATGGCTACACCTTC.

The rearrangement uses TRBV7-5 and TRBJ1-2. TRBV7-5 is a listed pseudogene. CDR3 length: 16 residues. The CDR3 loop is CVRSLGGDGESYGYTF. CDR3 sequence (DNA): TGTGTCAGAAGCTTAGGGGGGGACGGGGAGAGCTATGGCTACACCTTC.